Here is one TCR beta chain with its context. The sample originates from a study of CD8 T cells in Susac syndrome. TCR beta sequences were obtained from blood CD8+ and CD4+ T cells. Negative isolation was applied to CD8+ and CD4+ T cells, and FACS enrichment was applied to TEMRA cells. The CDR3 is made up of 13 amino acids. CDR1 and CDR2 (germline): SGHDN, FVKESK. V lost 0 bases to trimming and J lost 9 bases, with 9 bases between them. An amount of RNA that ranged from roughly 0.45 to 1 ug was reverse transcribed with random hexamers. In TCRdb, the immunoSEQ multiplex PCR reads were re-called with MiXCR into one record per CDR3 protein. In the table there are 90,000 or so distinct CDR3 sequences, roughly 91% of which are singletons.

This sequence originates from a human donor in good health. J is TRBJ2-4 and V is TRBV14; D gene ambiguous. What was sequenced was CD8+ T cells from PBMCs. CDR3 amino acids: CASSQEWPSIQYF. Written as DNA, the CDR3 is TGTGCCAGCAGCCAAGAATGGCCGAGCATTCAGTACTTC.